Listed here are 27 T cell receptor beta chains from one sample, sequenced in a study of blood T cells in healthy people across ages. Together with a sample-barcoded 5' primer, a J-beta primer mix was included in a second PCR lasting roughly 6 to 12 cycles. TCRdb itself ran the 5' RACE reads through MiXCR, one entry per CDR3 protein. This sample has some 760,000 distinct CDR3 sequences, with around 25% found just once. This same sample was also taken into another study, of T cells of mothers and their children.

Sequenced material: blood. The receptors come from a boy younger than 18 in good health.

The rearrangement uses TRBV5-1 and TRBJ2-1; no clear D gene. Judging by the DNA end, TRBJ2-7 fits better; the J call may be wrong. This CDR3 is 14 amino acids long. Germline V CDR1 and CDR2: SGHRS, YFSETQ. CDR3 amino acids: CASSLEGRSFEQYF. CDR3 sequence (DNA): TGCGCCAGCAGCTTGGAGGGAAGGAGCTTCGAGCAGTACTTC.

The chain couples TRBV4-2 to TRBJ2-5; no clear D gene. CDR1 LGHNA and CDR2 YNFKEQ come from the germline V gene. The germline V and J ends were trimmed by 0 bases and 7 bases, with 12 bases remaining between them. The CDR3 extends over 14 amino acids. CDR3 amino acids: CASSQEGDRGTQYF. For the CDR3, the DNA is TGTGCCAGCAGCCAAGAAGGCGACCGCGGGACCCAGTACTTC.

The chain links TRBV7-9 to TRBJ1-1; D is uncertain. Germline CDR1 is SEHNR and CDR2 is FQNEAQ (reference sequence). Trimming took 1 base from V and 0 from J, leaving 12 bases between them. CDR3 length equals 16 residues. For the CDR3, the DNA is TGTGCCAGCAGCTTAGGGCCCATTGGCCTGAACACTGAAGCTTTCTTT. Amino acid sequence: CASSLGPIGLNTEAFF. The variable domain in full, completed from reference TRBV7-9 and TRBJ1-1, reads DTGVSQNPRHKITKRGQNVTFRCDPISEHNRLYWYRQTLGQGPEFLTYFQNEAQLEKSRLLSDRFSAERPKGSFSTLEIQRTEQGDSAMYLCASSLGPIGLNTEAFFGQGTRLTVV.

V gene TRBV6-2 or TRBV6-3 combines with J gene TRBJ2-6; the match to TRBD2 covers 7 bases. Germline CDR1 is MNHEY and CDR2 is SVGEGT. V shed 7 bases and J 0 bases; nucleotides not matched to a gene: 3. The CDR3 consists of 15 residues. Here the CDR3 reads CASKGGSSGANVLTF. The CDR3 DNA follows: TGTGCCAGCAAAGGCGGGAGCTCTGGGGCCAACGTCCTGACTTTC.

This clonotype showed up just a few times. This sequence joins TRBV11-2 and TRBJ2-1; weak D call: TRBD2 (5 bases). V was shortened by 2 bases and J by 7 bases, with 12 bases between the two germline ends. The CDR3 contains 14 residues. From germline, CDR1 is SGHAT and CDR2 FQNNGV. The CDR3: CASSLTDPGNEQFF. For the CDR3, the DNA is TGTGCCAGCAGCTTAACGGACCCGGGAAATGAGCAGTTCTTC.

This clonotype came up a few times. V and J are TRBV5-1 and TRBJ2-7, with 10 bases identical to TRBD2. Per the germline V gene, CDR1 is SGHRS and CDR2 is YFSETQ. V lost 0 bases and J lost 4; bases outside the gene matches: 4. CDR3 length: 15 amino acids. The CDR3 sequence is CASSLEASGSYEQYF. In DNA form, the CDR3 reads TGCGCCAGCAGCTTGGAGGCTAGCGGGAGTTACGAGCAGTACTTC. Full variable domain (missing parts from reference TRBV5-1 and TRBJ2-7): KAGVTQTPRYLIKTRGQQVTLSCSPISGHRSVSWYQQTPGQGLQFLFEYFSETQRNKGNFPGRFSGRQFSNSRSEMNVSTLELGDSALYLCASSLEASGSYEQYFGPGTRLTVT.

The V gene is TRBV6-5, the J gene TRBJ2-1; 9 bases map to TRBD2. The CDR3 sequence is 14 residues long. Trimming removed 5 bases from V and 9 bases from J; junction bases left unmatched: 8. Germline V gene lookup returns CDR1 MNHEY and CDR2 SVGAGI. This CDR3 reads CASSPLAGGVEQFF. CDR3 DNA sequence: TGTGCCAGCAGTCCCCTCGCGGGAGGGGTTGAGCAGTTCTTC.

The V and J genes are TRBV3-1 and TRBJ2-7, with D unresolved. The V end lost 1 base, the J end lost 8 bases, and 24 bases lay between the germline ends. The CDR3 is made up of 17 amino acids. Germline V gives CDR1 LGHDT, CDR2 YNNKEL (reference sequence). CDR3 protein: CASSQAGQRLYLRQQYF. The CDR3 bases are TGTGCCAGCAGCCAAGCCGGGCAACGTCTTTACCTCCGGCAGCAGTACTTC.

This clonotype was observed a few times. Mismatch with germline at one junction end may stem from a read error. The V call is TRBV6-2 or TRBV6-3, the J call TRBJ2-2; a weak D match, TRBD2 (6 bases). Germline CDR1 reads MNHEY; CDR2 reads SVGEGT. The CDR3 covers 11 residues. The CDR3 loop reads CASSYLGGLFF. The CDR3 bases are TGTGCCAGCAGTTACCTCGGGGGGCTGTTTTTT.

This clonotype was seen more than once but under ten times. The chain has TRBV20-1 and TRBJ1-5; D is ambiguous. Germline values: CDR1 DFQATT, CDR2 SNEGSKA (reference sequence). The V gene lost 1 base and the J gene lost 0 bases, with 10 bases spanning the gap. The CDR3 is 15 residues long. CDR3 in DNA: TGCAGTGCTAGAGGAGGCGGAATTAGCAATCAGCCCCAGCATTTT. This sequence encodes CSARGGGISNQPQHF.

In this sample, this clonotype turned up a few times. The CDR3 DNA reads as TGTGCCAGCCTTGGTCCCTCCTACAATGAGCAGTTCTTC. Translated, it gives CASLGPSYNEQFF. This sequence joins TRBV6-2 or TRBV6-3 and TRBJ2-1; D call uncertain. V lost 8 bases to trimming and J lost 0 bases, with 8 bases between them. This CDR3 spans 13 amino acids. The germline V gene encodes CDR1 MNHEY and CDR2 SVGEGT.

The V gene is TRBV4-1, the J gene TRBJ2-7; TRBD2 might be the D (5 bases). Germline V gives CDR1 MGHRA, CDR2 YSYEKL. CDR3 size: 15 residues. The V end lost 1 base, the J end lost 7 bases, and 17 bases lay between the germline ends. CDR3 nucleotide sequence: TGCGCCAGCAGCCAAGGCCACGGGGTTCTGGGGGAGCAGTACTTC. It encodes CASSQGHGVLGEQYF.

The chain has TRBV29-1 and TRBJ2-3; D perhaps matches TRBD2 (6 bases). Between the trimmed V and J ends, which lost 7 bases and 6 bases, there was a span of 8 bases. The CDR3 has 10 residues. The germline V gene encodes CDR1 SQVTM and CDR2 ANQGSEA. CDR3 in amino acids: CSAGEDTQYF. CDR3 coding DNA: TGCAGCGCGGGAGAGGATACGCAGTATTTT.

This clonotype was detected a few times. This chain joins TRBV27 and TRBJ1-4; TRBD1 agrees at 7 bases. Trimming removed 1 base from V and 8 bases from J; junction bases left unmatched: 7. Germline V lookup: CDR1 MNHEY, CDR2 SMNVEV (reference sequence). The CDR3 sequence is 15 residues long. The CDR3 bases are TGTGCCAGCAGTTTATTGGGAGGGACAGTAGAAAAACTGTTTTTT. It is translated as CASSLLGGTVEKLFF.

This clonotype was observed a few times. This chain uses TRBV12-3 or TRBV12-4 with TRBJ2-5; 8 bases map to TRBD2. The last part of the DNA fits TRBJ2-1 better; the J call may be wrong. The CDR3 runs to 16 residues. CDR3 sequence (DNA): TGTGCCAGCAGTTCACAACGGGGGGGCAGGGGTAATGAGCAGTTCTTC. Translation: CASSSQRGGRGNEQFF.

This clonotype was found a few times. The chain joins TRBV13 to TRBJ2-1; possibly TRBD1 for D (5 bases). The ends were cut back, 5 bases at V and 9 bases at J, with 14 bases in the middle. CDR3 size: 13 residues. Germline assignment: CDR1 PRHDT and CDR2 FYEKMQ (reference sequence). This CDR3 is CASSLQLRGEQFF. In nucleotides, the CDR3 is TGTGCCAGCAGCCTCCAGTTAAGGGGTGAGCAGTTCTTC. The full variable domain, its missing parts supplied by reference TRBV13 and TRBJ2-1, is AAGVIQSPRHLIKEKRETATLKCYPIPRHDTVYWYQQGPGQDPQFLISFYEKMQSDKGSIPDRFSAQQFSDYHSELNMSSLELGDSALYFCASSLQLRGEQFFGPGTRLTVL.

This chain connects TRBV3-1 to TRBJ2-5, with a possible D match to TRBD1 (5 bases). The DNA end favors TRBJ2-1, so the J call may be wrong. CDR1 and CDR2 from the germline V gene are LGHDT and YNNKEL (reference sequence). The CDR3 is 17 amino acids. Written as DNA, the CDR3 is TGTGCCAGCAGCCAAGATTTTATAGGACAAGGGGTCGATGAGCAGTTCTTC. It specifies CASSQDFIGQGVDEQFF.

In regard to this clonotype: A junction end diverges from the germline sequence, so it may reflect a read error. The chain recombines TRBV7-7 with TRBJ2-7; D possibly corresponds to TRBD1 (6 bases). Germline V lookup: CDR1 SSHAT, CDR2 FNYEAQ (reference sequence). The CDR3 is made up of 13 amino acids. The CDR3 loop is CASSQGTIAEQYF. DNA for the CDR3: TGTGCTAGCAGCCAAGGGACAATTGCCGAGCAGTACTTC.

In this sample, this clonotype turned up once. The J gene is TRBJ2-1, the V gene TRBV11-2; D is undetermined. The CDR3 extends over 15 amino acids. CDR1 is SGHAT, CDR2 FQNNGV, per germline. The V end was cut by 0 bases, the J end by 5 bases, with 11 bases between. CDR3: CASSLDSQQHNEQFF. The CDR3 DNA sequence: TGTGCCAGCAGCTTAGATTCACAACAGCACAATGAGCAGTTCTTC.

This clonotype has only a few counts. The genes are TRBV20-1 and TRBJ2-7; 8 bases are a match to TRBD1. The V gene end was trimmed by 4 bases and the J gene end by 3 bases; junction bases not matched to a gene: 2. The CDR3 has 12 residues. Germline CDR1 and CDR2: DFQATT and SNEGSKA (reference sequence). CDR3 protein: CSAMDRDYEQYF. The CDR3 nucleotides are TGCAGTGCTATGGACAGGGACTACGAGCAGTACTTC.

The gene calls are TRBV5-1 and TRBJ1-1; the D is unclear. Germline lookup yields CDR1 SGHRS and CDR2 YFSETQ. The V end lost 4 bases, the J end lost 3 bases, and 10 bases lay between the germline ends. The CDR3 consists of 13 residues. CDR3 bases: TGCGCCAGCAGCCGGGCCCGGGACACTGAAGCTTTCTTT. Amino acids: CASSRARDTEAFF.

The chain joins TRBV20-1 to TRBJ2-3; D perhaps matches TRBD2 (5 bases). CDR1 is DFQATT, CDR2 SNEGSKA, per germline (reference sequence). This CDR3 is 13 amino acids long. Trimming shortened V by 6 bases and J by 1 base, and 11 bases separated the two germline ends. The CDR3 reads CSAPSEGTDTQYF. The CDR3, as DNA: TGCAGTGCCCCTTCGGAGGGCACAGATACGCAGTATTTT.

The CDR3 loop reads CASSLRGLGAYEQYF. CDR3 DNA: TGTGCCAGCAGCTTACGGGGACTAGGGGCCTACGAGCAGTACTTC. J is TRBJ2-7 and V is TRBV7-8; 8 nucleotides align to TRBD2. The CDR3 covers 15 residues. Germline CDR1 and CDR2: SGHVS and FQNEAQ. After removal of 2 bases from V and 2 bases from J, the junction contained 5 bases not matched to a gene.

This clonotype has a handful of counts. At one end the junction does not follow the germline gene, possibly because of a read error. This chain links TRBV7-6 with TRBJ2-7, with 10 nucleotides matching TRBD1. Germline CDR1 is SGHVS and CDR2 is FNYEAQ. This CDR3 region has 14 residues. CDR3 in amino acids: CAGSSGQGVYEQYF. DNA of the CDR3: TGTGCCGGCAGCTCCGGACAGGGGGTTTACGAGCAGTACTTC. Variable domain in full (rest from reference TRBV7-6 and TRBJ2-7): GAGVSQSPRYKVTKRGQDVALRCDPISGHVSLYWYRQALGQGPEFLTYFNYEAQQDKSGLPNDRFSAERPEGSISTLTIQRTEQRDSAMYRCAGSSGQGVYEQYFGPGTRLTVT.

This chain joins TRBV28 and TRBJ2-3; no reliable D call. The CDR3 is 13 amino acids. The germline V gene encodes CDR1 MDHEN and CDR2 SYDVKM. V was trimmed by 4 bases and J by 2 bases, leaving 7 bases between them. CDR3 nucleotides: TGTGCCAGCAGTTCGATCGTCACAGATACGCAGTATTTT. Encoded protein: CASSSIVTDTQYF.

The gene calls are TRBV4-2 and TRBJ2-5, with 9 bases fitting TRBD2. The end of the DNA is better explained by TRBJ2-1, so the J call may be wrong. This CDR3 is built from 15 residues. Germline CDR1 is LGHNA and CDR2 is YNFKEQ. The CDR3: CASSPRGSGGNEQFF. CDR3 DNA sequence: TGTGCCAGCAGCCCCCGGGGTAGCGGGGGCAATGAGCAGTTCTTC.

The chain couples TRBV29-1 to TRBJ2-5; TRBD1 or TRBD2 may be the D gene (6 bases each). Gene TRBJ2-1 matches the end of the DNA better, so the J call may be wrong. Germline V gene lookup returns CDR1 SQVTM and CDR2 ANQGSEA. The CDR3 covers 15 residues. The CDR3 region is CSAHRSGGGTDEQFF. In nucleotides, the CDR3 is TGCAGCGCTCACCGTTCCGGAGGGGGGACGGATGAGCAGTTCTTC.